A selection of T cell receptor beta chains follows, all from one sample in a study of beta chain features in type 1 diabetes. Assay used: immunoSEQ multiplex PCR; TCRdb lists only in-frame clones, some missing. The table lists more than 250,000 clones, roughly 21% of them singletons. Material: naive CD4+ T cells from blood. Receptors originate from a woman in her thirties or forties with type 1 diabetes. The CDR3 runs from the conserved cysteine through the conserved F or W. Each record gives: V gene, J gene, CDR3 protein.

V gene: TRBV5-1; J gene: TRBJ2-7; CDR3 protein: CASSLNGQGTGEQYF
V gene: TRBV5-1; J gene: TRBJ2-2; CDR3 protein: CASSPWAGKNTGELFF
V gene: TRBV7-9; J gene: TRBJ1-1; CDR3 protein: CASSLGGLWEAFF
V gene: TRBV28; J gene: TRBJ2-7; CDR3 protein: CASVFGGRSYEQYF
V gene: TRBV5-6; J gene: TRBJ2-1; CDR3 protein: CASSFSGTWQFF
V gene: TRBV19; J gene: TRBJ1-2; CDR3 protein: CASSMSQGDYGYTF
V gene: TRBV7-9; J gene: TRBJ1-1; CDR3 protein: CASSPSQLLLNTEAFF
V gene: TRBV25-1; J gene: TRBJ2-5; CDR3 protein: CASSVEKETQYF
V gene: TRBV7-2; J gene: TRBJ2-1; CDR3 protein: CASSLERLAGAPAQFF
V gene: TRBV28; J gene: TRBJ2-7; CDR3 protein: CASSPTGFEQYF